This T cell receptor beta chain derives from a study of TET2 disruption in CD19-targeted CAR T cells (dated by TCRdb to the late 2010s). With regard to the full study: The number of samples was determined by the original clinical trial design and by which samples were available, and no additional inclusion criteria were applied. The study at large found these results: The conclusions drawn about the patient's CAR T cells were based on extensive analysis of just one subject.

With respect to this clone: Its recognized antigen is unknown. The CDR3 end falls 3 residues outside the read, so it is completed with the germline J gene.

Deep sequencing of the TCR beta chain was done using the immunoSEQ assay. Concerning the study's data processing: Only productive TCR beta rearrangements were used to compute clonotype frequencies. Sourced from immuneACCESS, this table was stored by TCRdb with only in-frame sequences that have V and J called. A share of the clones is absent; for the studies checked, an unresolved V gene accounts for under half, and the remainder has no known explanation. That table supplies the V and J calls and clone size; D and trimming were determined from the DNA. The table held for this sample gives about 26,000 clones. The top ten hold more than 1.5% of the sample. This sample's treatment or condition label indicates: autologous CTL019 cells: CD19 CAR with 4-1BB and CD3 zeta domains. TCR zeta and 4-1BB costimulatory signaling domains were incorporated into the CD19 CAR. Leukapheresis was used to collect the T cells for CTL019 manufacturing from peripheral blood. The DNeasy Blood and Tissue Kit was used to extract genomic DNA from pre-infusion T cells, peripheral blood, or sorted post-infusion T cells.

The CDR3, from cysteine to phenylalanine, totals 19 residues. The CDR3 was read in part: 48 bases, with the frame set at base 1. V is trimmed back by 2 bases and J by 0 bases, and the junction contains 8 bases that no gene match accounts for. According to the germline V gene (reference sequence), CDR1 reads DFQATT and CDR2 reads SNEGSKA. The sequenced sample was CD8- CAR+ T cells sorted from cultured blood T cells, obtained for CD19 CAR T cell therapy. Per the publication, the cell subset or site label means: CD8-negative CAR-positive T cells from the infusion product. The chain employs TRBV20-1 and TRBJ2-2; TRBD2 agrees with 14 junctional bases. This sequence originates from a man in his 70s with chronic lymphocytic leukemia. The CDR3 DNA, read in part, is TGCAGTGCTAGACGAGCGGGACTAGCGGGGGCCACGAACACCGGGGAG. Its protein product is CSARRAGLAGATNTGE. The full-length CDR3 reads as CSARRAGLAGATNTGELFF.